A single sample gave rise to the 20 T cell receptor beta chains below, sequenced in a study of blood T cell repertoires in COVID-19. Produced via immunoSEQ multiplex PCR; TCRdb's table is partial and in-frame only. The sample has under 90,000 clones; around 90% are singletons. The sequencing input was peripheral blood. The receptors stem from a man aged 40-50 years with COVID-19, enrolled during active disease.

V gene TRBV6-5 combines with J gene TRBJ2-2; 9 nucleotides align to TRBD1. Looked up from germline, CDR1 is MNHEY and CDR2 is SVGAGI. The CDR3 covers 15 residues. The ends lost 6 bases at V and 6 bases at J; junction bases unmatched: 8. The CDR3 sequence: CASSEEGQGAGELFF. The CDR3 coding sequence is TGTGCCAGCAGCGAGGAGGGACAGGGCGCCGGGGAGCTGTTTTTT.

This chain's CDR3 is CARGRTGGTEAFF. The CDR3 DNA reads as TGTGCCAGGGGACGGACAGGGGGCACTGAAGCTTTCTTT. V and J are TRBV2 and TRBJ1-1; 10 bases are shared with TRBD1. V was clipped by 9 bases and J by 4 bases; unmatched bases: 5. This CDR3 is 13 amino acids long. Looked up from germline, CDR1 is SNHLY and CDR2 is FYNNEI. The full variable domain, with the rest looked up from reference TRBV2 and TRBJ1-1, is EPEVTQTPSHQVTQMGQEVILRCVPISNHLYFYWYRQILGQKVEFLVSFYNNEISEKSEIFDDQFSVERPDGSNFTLKIRSTKLEDSAMYFCARGRTGGTEAFFGQGTRLTVV.

The chain carries TRBV18 and TRBJ2-3, with 10 bases fitting TRBD2. Germline V gene lookup returns CDR1 KGHSH and CDR2 LQKENI. The V gene end was trimmed by 3 bases and the J gene end by 6 bases; junction bases not matched to a gene: 6. This CDR3 contains 15 residues. As DNA, the CDR3 is TGTGCCAGCTCACCGTCCGGGACTAGCGTGGATACGCAGTATTTT. This encodes CASSPSGTSVDTQYF.

The chain couples TRBV4-2 to TRBJ2-7; tentatively, D is TRBD1 (6 bases). The CDR3 has 15 residues. V was pared by 3 bases and J by 5 bases, with 17 bases between. Germline CDR1 reads LGHNA; CDR2 reads YNFKEQ. In DNA form, the CDR3 reads TGTGCCAGCAGCCATTTCGGTCAGGGGACCGACGAGCAGTACTTC. The encoded protein is CASSHFGQGTDEQYF.

V is TRBV11-2 and J is TRBJ1-1; 7 nucleotides agree with TRBD1. The CDR3 has 17 residues. Germline trimming cut 3 bases from V and 0 bases from J; bases unmatched to any gene: 10. Germline values: CDR1 SGHAT, CDR2 FQNNGV. The CDR3 protein is CASSFYHRDSMNTEAFF. DNA for the CDR3: TGTGCCAGCAGCTTCTACCACCGGGACAGCATGAACACTGAAGCTTTCTTT.

This clone showed up just once. The V gene is TRBV19, the J gene TRBJ1-4, with TRBD1 matching over 9 bases. Per germline, CDR1 LNHDA and CDR2 SQIVND (reference sequence). The CDR3 runs 14 residues. Losses at the gene ends were 6 bases for V and 11 bases for J; bases not matched to a gene: 10. The CDR3 reads CASRQGQGAKKLFF. The CDR3 DNA reads as TGTGCCAGTAGACAGGGACAGGGAGCTAAGAAACTGTTTTTT.

The chain joins TRBV30 to TRBJ2-1; 8 bases map to TRBD2. The CDR3 extends over 15 amino acids. Germline CDR1 is GTSNPN and CDR2 is SVGIG (reference sequence). V dropped 8 bases and J dropped 2; count of bases not matched to a gene: 11. The chain's CDR3 is CAVLSGGGTYNEQFF. Written as DNA, the CDR3 is TGTGCCGTGCTCTCCGGGGGGGGTACCTACAATGAGCAGTTCTTC.

This clone was counted a single time. The V call is TRBV14, the J call TRBJ2-7; 7 bases are shared with TRBD2. With V trimmed by 8 bases and J by 0 bases, 13 bases remained unmatched. Germline V CDR1 and CDR2: SGHDN, FVKESK. The CDR3 is 16 residues long. The CDR3 bases are TGTGCCAGCTCCCCCATCACTAGCGCAGTCTCCTACGAGCAGTACTTC. It encodes CASSPITSAVSYEQYF.

CDR3 sequence (DNA): TGTGCCAGCAGTGAATCGGCGGGGGGGCGGTATGGCTACACCTTC. Translating it yields CASSESAGGRYGYTF. The chain is built from TRBV25-1 and TRBJ1-2, with D possibly matching TRBD1 (6 bases). The CDR3 length is 15 residues. Germline V gene data show CDR1 as MGHDK and CDR2 as SYGVNS. The V gene lost 1 base and the J gene lost 5 bases, with 14 bases spanning the gap.

The rearrangement links TRBV11-2 to TRBJ1-1; possibly TRBD1 for D (6 bases). The CDR3 loop spans 15 amino acids. Germline V gene sequence: CDR1 SGHAT, CDR2 FQNNGV. The V gene lost 3 bases and the J gene lost 5 bases, with 16 bases spanning the gap. CDR3 nucleotides: TGTGCCAGCAGCTTCCTAGGGGGGGATGAGACTGAAGCTTTCTTT. Its translation: CASSFLGGDETEAFF.

The chain uses TRBV19 and TRBJ2-1; 12 bases match TRBD2. V was pared by 8 bases and J by 9 bases, with 8 bases of the junction left unmatched. The CDR3 length is 14 residues. Looked up from germline, CDR1 is LNHDA and CDR2 is SQIVND (reference sequence). CDR3 in amino acids: CASVASGGVSEQFF. The CDR3 DNA follows: TGTGCCAGTGTTGCTAGCGGGGGGGTAAGTGAGCAGTTCTTC.

V is TRBV7-9 and J is TRBJ1-2; maybe TRBD1 (6 bases). Germline V gene data show CDR1 as SEHNR and CDR2 as FQNEAQ (reference sequence). V gave up 2 bases and J gave up 3 bases, with 10 bases separating them. This CDR3 is 14 amino acids long. The CDR3 bases are TGTGCCAGCAGCTTACGCGGGGGCGACTATGGCTACACCTTC. Its translation is CASSLRGGDYGYTF.

The rearrangement uses TRBV6-2 or TRBV6-3 and TRBJ2-1; 8 nucleotides line up with TRBD1. The CDR3 runs 14 residues. V lost 5 bases, J lost 7 bases, and 7 bases stayed unmatched. Germline CDR1 is MNHEY and CDR2 is SVGEGT. The CDR3 nucleotides are TGTGCCAGCAGTAAATCGGACAGGGATAATGAGCAGTTCTTC. This gives the protein CASSKSDRDNEQFF.

The chain recombines TRBV10-3 with TRBJ1-5, with a tentative D call TRBD1 (6 bases). V dropped 0 bases and J dropped 1 base, with 7 bases sitting between them. Germline assignment: CDR1 ENHRY and CDR2 SYGVKD. The CDR3 consists of 15 residues. The CDR3 nucleotides are TGTGCCATCAGTGAGTCAACAGGGAGCAATCAGCCCCAGCATTTT. Translation gives CAISESTGSNQPQHF.

The J gene is TRBJ1-5, the V gene TRBV6-5; weak D call: TRBD1 (5 bases). Deletions cut 6 bases from V and 0 bases from J, with 12 bases between. CDR1 and CDR2 (germline): MNHEY, SVGAGI. There are 15 residues in the CDR3. Here the CDR3 reads CASRTVIDSNQPQHF. In nucleotides, the CDR3 is TGTGCCAGCAGGACAGTGATTGATAGCAATCAGCCCCAGCATTTT.

V is TRBV7-9 and J is TRBJ2-2, with D perhaps matching TRBD2 (5 bases). The germline V gene has CDR1 SEHNR and CDR2 FQNEAQ (reference sequence). V was clipped by 5 bases and J by 7 bases, with 11 bases between them. The length of the CDR3 is 13 residues. The CDR3 protein is CASSPRGIGELFF. The CDR3 DNA is TGTGCCAGCAGCCCCAGAGGGATCGGGGAGCTGTTTTTT.

The chain uses TRBV15 and TRBJ1-3, with 7 bases aligning to TRBD1. The CDR3 covers 18 residues. CDR1 and CDR2 from the germline V gene are LNHNV and YYDKDF (reference sequence). The V gene end was trimmed by 4 bases and the J gene end by 4 bases; junction bases not matched to a gene: 16. CDR3 sequence reads: CATSKEGPGQAGGNTIYF. CDR3 sequence (DNA): TGTGCCACCAGCAAAGAGGGTCCCGGACAGGCCGGGGGAAACACCATATATTTT.

This chain connects TRBV5-4 to TRBJ2-5; 8 nucleotides match TRBD1. CDR1 SGHNT and CDR2 YYREEE come from the germline V gene (reference sequence). Trimming at V came to 1 base and at J to 4 bases, leaving 6 bases not matched to a gene. CDR3 length: 15 amino acids. The CDR3: CASSLRQGAGETQYF. CDR3 DNA sequence: TGTGCCAGCAGCTTGCGGCAGGGGGCTGGAGAGACCCAGTACTTC.

This clone was seen only a few times. The rearrangement uses TRBV2 and TRBJ1-5; D is unresolved. This CDR3 has 13 amino acids. Germline assignment: CDR1 SNHLY and CDR2 FYNNEI. V dropped 5 bases and J dropped 0 bases, with 5 bases sitting between them. CDR3 amino acids: CASSTDSNQPQHF. CDR3 nucleotide sequence: TGTGCCAGCAGTACAGATAGCAATCAGCCCCAGCATTTT.

J is TRBJ2-1 and V is TRBV11-2; D is undetermined. V gave up 1 base and J gave up 3 bases, with 7 bases separating them. The germline CDR1 and CDR2 sequences are SGHAT and FQNNGV. The CDR3 runs 14 residues. The CDR3 DNA reads as TGTGCCAGCAGCTTAGCCGGGTACTACAATGAGCAGTTCTTC. Translating gives CASSLAGYYNEQFF.